These T cell receptor beta chains were read from a single sample in a study of breast tumors, draining lymph nodes, adjacent tissues. TCRdb re-called the multiplex PCR reads through MiXCR, storing one row per CDR3 protein. The sample has approximately 230,000 distinct CDR3 sequences; less than 40% are singletons. Sequencing used axillary lymph node tissue. These receptors were collected from a female donor with breast cancer. Some clones in this sample may be carry-over from other donors' samples. Both conserved end residues are part of each CDR3. Fields, in order: V gene, CDR3 length, D gene, J gene, clone size, CDR3 DNA, CDR3 protein. A D gene is named only where the DNA matches it firmly. Part of the rows lack a size; the others show once, few, many or a class for expanded clones.

v_gene: TRBV11-2
len: 15
d_gene: NA
j_gene: TRBJ2-2
abundance: many
CDR3nt: TGTGCCAGCAGCCCGCGGCAGGCCAACACCGGGGAGCTGTTTTTT
CDR3aa: CASSPRQANTGELFF

v_gene: TRBV5-1
len: 12
d_gene: NA
j_gene: TRBJ1-2
abundance: NA
CDR3nt: TGCGCCAGCAGCGTAACCGGGGTTGGCTACACCTTC
CDR3aa: CASSVTGVGYTF

v_gene: TRBV5-1
len: 13
d_gene: NA
j_gene: TRBJ2-1
abundance: many
CDR3nt: TGCGCCAGCAGCGGGGGGGCCATCGATGAGCAGTTCTTC
CDR3aa: CASSGGAIDEQFF

v_gene: TRBV5-6
len: 14
d_gene: NA
j_gene: TRBJ2-5
abundance: many
CDR3nt: TGTGCCAGCCTCTCCGGGACCTTGCAAGAGACCCAGTACTTC
CDR3aa: CASLSGTLQETQYF

v_gene: TRBV2
len: 15
d_gene: TRBD1
j_gene: TRBJ1-5
abundance: many
CDR3nt: TGTGCCAGCAGTACCCAACAGGGGGGCAATCAGCCCCAGCATTTT
CDR3aa: CASSTQQGGNQPQHF

v_gene: TRBV29-1
len: 13
d_gene: TRBD1
j_gene: TRBJ1-2
abundance: many
CDR3nt: TGCAGCGTGGAGGGACAGGGGGCGCGTGGCTACACCTTC
CDR3aa: CSVEGQGARGYTF

v_gene: TRBV2
len: 10
d_gene: NA
j_gene: TRBJ2-1
abundance: NA
CDR3nt: TGTGCCAGCAGTGAGGGTGAGCAGTTCTTC
CDR3aa: CASSEGEQFF

v_gene: TRBV7-8
len: 15
d_gene: TRBD2
j_gene: TRBJ2-7
abundance: NA
CDR3nt: TGTGCCAGCAGCTTACTGCGGGGGGGCCTCGGTGCGCAGTACTTC
CDR3aa: CASSLLRGGLGAQYF

v_gene: TRBV2
len: 16
d_gene: NA
j_gene: TRBJ1-6
abundance: many
CDR3nt: TGTGCCAGCAGTGAAATTTCTGGGCCTTATAATTCACCCCTCCACTTT
CDR3aa: CASSEISGPYNSPLHF

v_gene: TRBV20-1
len: 15
d_gene: NA
j_gene: TRBJ2-5
abundance: many
CDR3nt: TGCAGTGCTAGAGATTTGTTCGCAGGGTTTGGGACCCAGTACTTC
CDR3aa: CSARDLFAGFGTQYF

v_gene: TRBV5-1
len: 20
d_gene: TRBD2
j_gene: TRBJ2-3
abundance: many
CDR3nt: TGCGCCAGCAGCATCTGGGGTAGGGTAGCGGGGGACTCTAGCACAGATACGCAGTATTTT
CDR3aa: CASSIWGRVAGDSSTDTQYF

v_gene: TRBV2
len: 16
d_gene: TRBD2
j_gene: TRBJ2-2
abundance: NA
CDR3nt: TGTGCCACGAGGGACGGGACTAGCGGAACTGACGGGGAGCTGTTTTTT
CDR3aa: CATRDGTSGTDGELFF

v_gene: TRBV5-4
len: 15
d_gene: TRBD2
j_gene: TRBJ2-1
abundance: NA
CDR3nt: TGTGCCAGCACCCTGGGACTAGCGGGAAACAATGAGCAGTTCTTC
CDR3aa: CASTLGLAGNNEQFF

v_gene: TRBV5-5
len: 15
d_gene: TRBD2
j_gene: TRBJ2-1
abundance: many
CDR3nt: TGTGCCAGCAGCACCACTAGCGGGAGATACAATGAGCAGTTCTTC
CDR3aa: CASSTTSGRYNEQFF

v_gene: TRBV11-2
len: 14
d_gene: NA
j_gene: TRBJ2-3
abundance: many
CDR3nt: TGTGCCAGCAGCTTAGACGGGCTTTCAGATACGCAGTATTTT
CDR3aa: CASSLDGLSDTQYF

v_gene: TRBV7-9
len: 15
d_gene: NA
j_gene: TRBJ2-3
abundance: once
CDR3nt: TGTGCCAGCAGCTTAGTTTTCCTATTGGTAGATACGCAGTATTTT
CDR3aa: CASSLVFLLVDTQYF

v_gene: TRBV4-3
len: 15
d_gene: NA
j_gene: TRBJ1-2
abundance: many
CDR3nt: TGCGCCAGCAGCCCCACGGCCGGGGGTGACTATGGCTACACCTTC
CDR3aa: CASSPTAGGDYGYTF

v_gene: TRBV6-1
len: 12
d_gene: NA
j_gene: TRBJ2-7
abundance: few
CDR3nt: TGTGCCAGCAGTCCCCGGGCGGGCGAGCAGTACTTC
CDR3aa: CASSPRAGEQYF

v_gene: TRBV6-2/TRBV6-3
len: 13
d_gene: NA
j_gene: TRBJ1-2
abundance: NA
CDR3nt: TGTGCCAGCAGTCCCCAGGACAACTATGGCTACACCTTC
CDR3aa: CASSPQDNYGYTF

v_gene: TRBV5-1
len: 13
d_gene: NA
j_gene: TRBJ2-5
abundance: NA
CDR3nt: TGCGCCAGCAGCTTGGTCCCGCAAGAGACCCAGTACTTC
CDR3aa: CASSLVPQETQYF

v_gene: TRBV6-5
len: 17
d_gene: NA
j_gene: TRBJ1-6
abundance: many
CDR3nt: TGTGCCAGCAGTGCTCGACGTACGAGCTCCTATAATTCACCCCTCCACTTT
CDR3aa: CASSARRTSSYNSPLHF

v_gene: TRBV25-1
len: 13
d_gene: NA
j_gene: TRBJ1-4
abundance: many
CDR3nt: TGTGCCAGCACCGGGCTTGGGAATGAAAAACTGTTTTTT
CDR3aa: CASTGLGNEKLFF

v_gene: TRBV11-2
len: 14
d_gene: TRBD1
j_gene: TRBJ1-5
abundance: many
CDR3nt: TGTGCCAGCAGCTTGGGACAGGGATATCAGCCCCAGCATTTT
CDR3aa: CASSLGQGYQPQHF

v_gene: TRBV19
len: 14
d_gene: NA
j_gene: TRBJ1-4
abundance: NA
CDR3nt: TGTGCCAGTTGCGCGGGGGACTACAATGAAAAACTGTTTTTT
CDR3aa: CASCAGDYNEKLFF

v_gene: TRBV6-5
len: 15
d_gene: TRBD1
j_gene: TRBJ2-2
abundance: many
CDR3nt: TGTGCCAGCAGACCCGGACAGGGAAGGACCGGGGAGCTGTTTTTT
CDR3aa: CASRPGQGRTGELFF

v_gene: TRBV6-6
len: 14
d_gene: NA
j_gene: TRBJ2-1
abundance: many
CDR3nt: TGTGCCAGCAGTCACTCCGAGGGGGGCAATGAGCAGTTCTTC
CDR3aa: CASSHSEGGNEQFF

v_gene: TRBV19
len: 13
d_gene: TRBD1
j_gene: TRBJ1-6
abundance: many
CDR3nt: TGTGCCAGTAGTCCCAGGGGGAAGGCACCCCTCCACTTT
CDR3aa: CASSPRGKAPLHF

v_gene: TRBV7-2
len: 15
d_gene: NA
j_gene: TRBJ1-2
abundance: many
CDR3nt: TGTGCCAGCAGCTTAGAAACCGGACCCACCTATGGCTACACCTTC
CDR3aa: CASSLETGPTYGYTF

v_gene: TRBV2
len: 13
d_gene: NA
j_gene: TRBJ1-3
abundance: many
CDR3nt: TGTGCCAGCAGTGCGGAATCTGGAAACACCATATATTTT
CDR3aa: CASSAESGNTIYF